What follows is one T cell receptor (beta chain) and its context. It lacks a known antigen. Per-nucleotide qualities are absent, and no much larger clonotype sits a single base away. TCR beta CDR3 regions were sequenced from DNA using the immunoSEQ hsTCRbeta Kit. In the source study's methods: TCR sequencing data were analysed with the ImmunoSEQ Analyzer. T cell clonality was defined as 1 minus Pielou's evenness, calculated on productive rearrangements. T cell diversity was measured with the inverse Simpson index on productive templates. T cell density was defined as TCR beta template counts normalized to usable DNA, with usable DNA estimated by amplification and sequencing of housekeeping genes. Two-sided Kruskal-Wallis tests were used to compare TCR metrics across histologic stages. TCRdb obtained this table from immuneACCESS and retained in-frame rearrangements with V and J assigned. These tables miss some clones; where compared with another copy, unresolved V genes account for less than half of the shortfall, and the remainder is unexplained. V, J and clone size are those of that table, while D and trimming were read from the DNA. In this sample the table shows about 6,000 clones, less than 85% of which occur a single time. Together, the top ten hold roughly 13% of the sample.

The data were obtained in a study of immune evolution from preneoplasia to lung adenocarcinoma (dated by TCRdb to the early 2020s). For the study in its entirety: The study profiled immune contexture across lung adenocarcinoma precursors and invasive adenocarcinoma using immune gene expression, TCR sequencing and multiplex immunofluorescence. The sample size depended on which specimens were available, not on a prior power calculation. In total, the cohort included approximately 53 patients with pulmonary nodules, all of whom underwent surgical resection. POLYSOLVER was used to infer Class I HLA alleles from exome data, and LOHHLA was used to detect allele-specific HLA loss. The immune data were combined with whole exome sequencing and methylation data from the same cohort of nodules. TCR sequencing data came from 45 to 60 patients. It was reported in the study that about a hundred samples were used for TCR sequencing. Resected precursor lesions (AAH, AIS, MIA) and invasive adenocarcinomas were compared against paired morphologically normal lung tissue. What the authors observed across the whole study: Because all patients came from Japan and China, whether the findings apply to Western populations was uncertain. The highest clonality was observed in normal lung, whereas higher T cell density and diversity but lower clonality appeared to be present in later-stage lesions. Normal lung had the highest top T cell clone frequencies, and these frequencies appeared to fall progressively from AAH through AIS, MIA and invasive adenocarcinoma. The findings reflected association rather than direct causation, and larger cohorts with long-term follow-up and longitudinal biopsies were considered necessary.

The patients had resection in Japan or China between about 2014 and 2018. The histologic diagnosis of each case was independently confirmed on H&E slides by two lung cancer pathologists. DNA was isolated from FFPE tissue using the AllPrep DNA/RNA FFPE Kit. The sample was FFPE adjacent normal lung tissue. The clonotype comes from a person aged 70 to 80 with lung adenocarcinoma.

The CDR3 sequence is CSVEGLAGGRETQYF. The nucleotide sequence reads TGCAGCGTTGAAGGGCTAGCGGGGGGACGGGAGACCCAGTACTTC. This chain is built from TRBV29-1 and TRBJ2-5, with TRBD2 matching 11 junction bases. V is cut back by 1 base and J by 5 bases, with 6 bases in the junction unmatched. Its CDR3 holds 15 amino acids, cysteine through phenylalanine. Only CDR3 DNA is held: 45 bases, read in frame from base 1. Via the germline V gene, CDR1 is SQVTM and CDR2 ANQGSEA.